The source of this T cell receptor (beta chain) is a study of CD8 T cells in ankylosing spondylitis. Quantitative 5'-RACE with molecular barcodes produced the TCR beta libraries. TCRdb reprocessed the 5' RACE reads via MiXCR and lists one record per CDR3 protein. Among around 770,000 distinct CDR3 sequences listed, 12% were seen once. This clonotype was recorded a few times. Its specificity is unknown. Study-wide findings and caveats: In peripheral blood, disease-linked CD8+ clones occurred at relatively low frequencies. From matched ankylosing spondylitis synovial fluid, disease-linked clones were reportedly recovered at significantly enriched levels. In the blood and synovial fluid of reactive arthritis, some motif variants had been previously reported. Roughly eight highly homologous variants made up a TCR beta motif that seemed to typify ankylosing spondylitis blood.

The CDR3 has 12 amino acids. Germline lookup yields CDR1 SGHRS and CDR2 YFSETQ. V shed 4 bases and J shed 3 bases, with 5 bases lying between them. This chain connects TRBV5-1 to TRBJ1-3; maybe TRBD1 (5 bases). The source material was blood, either unsorted or a sorted T cell fraction (not recorded which). This receptor was obtained from a male donor with ankylosing spondylitis. This CDR3 is CASSRGGNTIYF. The CDR3 nucleotides read TGCGCCAGCAGCAGGGGTGGAAACACCATATATTTT.